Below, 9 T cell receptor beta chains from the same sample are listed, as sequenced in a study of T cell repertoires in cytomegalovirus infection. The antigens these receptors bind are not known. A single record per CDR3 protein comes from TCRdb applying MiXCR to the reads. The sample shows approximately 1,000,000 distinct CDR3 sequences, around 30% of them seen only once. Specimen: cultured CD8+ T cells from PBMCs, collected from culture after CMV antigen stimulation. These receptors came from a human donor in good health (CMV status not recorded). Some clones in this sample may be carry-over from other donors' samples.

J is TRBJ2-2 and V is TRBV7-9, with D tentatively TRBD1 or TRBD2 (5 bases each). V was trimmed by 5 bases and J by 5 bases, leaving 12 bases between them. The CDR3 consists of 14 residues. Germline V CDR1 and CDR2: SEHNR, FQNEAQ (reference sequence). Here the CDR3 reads CASSRTEGTGELFF. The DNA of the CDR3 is TGTGCCAGCAGCCGGACCGAGGGGACCGGGGAGCTGTTTTTT. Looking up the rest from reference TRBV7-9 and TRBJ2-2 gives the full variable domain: DTGVSQNPRHKITKRGQNVTFRCDPISEHNRLYWYRQTLGQGPEFLTYFQNEAQLEKSRLLSDRFSAERPKGSFSTLEIQRTEQGDSAMYLCASSRTEGTGELFFGEGSRLTVL.

The CDR3 DNA reads TGTGCCAGCAGCTCCTCGCTTGCCTACAATGAGCAGTTCTTC. It specifies CASSSSLAYNEQFF. The genes are TRBV11-3 and TRBJ2-1; D is undetermined. Germline CDR1 is SGHNT and CDR2 is YENEEA. V was trimmed by 4 bases and J by 2 bases, leaving 9 bases between them. This CDR3 is 14 amino acids long.

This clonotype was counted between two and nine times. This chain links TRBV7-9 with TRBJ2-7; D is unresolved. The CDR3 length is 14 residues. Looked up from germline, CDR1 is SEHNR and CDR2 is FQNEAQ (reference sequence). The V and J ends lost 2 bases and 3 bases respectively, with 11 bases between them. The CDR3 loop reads CASSLSTTHYEQYV. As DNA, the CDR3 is TGTGCCAGCAGCTTATCAACTACCCACTACGAGCAGTACGTC.

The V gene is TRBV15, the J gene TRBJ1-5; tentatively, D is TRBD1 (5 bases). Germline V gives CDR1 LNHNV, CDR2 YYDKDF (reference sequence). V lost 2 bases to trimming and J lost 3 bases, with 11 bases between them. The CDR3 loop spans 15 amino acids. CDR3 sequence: CATSRFRDPNQPQHF. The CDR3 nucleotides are TGTGCCACCAGCAGATTCCGGGACCCCAATCAGCCCCAGCATTTT.

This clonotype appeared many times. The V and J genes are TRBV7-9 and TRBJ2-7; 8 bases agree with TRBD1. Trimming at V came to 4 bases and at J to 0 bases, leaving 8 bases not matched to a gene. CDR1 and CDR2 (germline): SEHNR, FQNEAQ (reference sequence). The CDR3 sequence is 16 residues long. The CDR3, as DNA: TGTGCCAGCAGCTCCGATCCGGACAGGGACTCCTACGAGCAGTACTTC. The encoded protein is CASSSDPDRDSYEQYF.

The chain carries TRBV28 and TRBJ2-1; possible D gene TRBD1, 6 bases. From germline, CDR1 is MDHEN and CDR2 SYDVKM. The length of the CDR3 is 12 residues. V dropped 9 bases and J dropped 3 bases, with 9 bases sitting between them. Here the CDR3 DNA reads TGTGCCAGTTGGGGGCGCTACAATGAGCAGTTCTTC. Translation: CASWGRYNEQFF.

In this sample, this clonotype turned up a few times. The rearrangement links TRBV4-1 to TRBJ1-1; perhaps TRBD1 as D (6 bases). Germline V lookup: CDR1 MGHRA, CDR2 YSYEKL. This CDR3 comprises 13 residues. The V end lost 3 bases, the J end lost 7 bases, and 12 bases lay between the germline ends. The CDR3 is CASSQPGENEAFF. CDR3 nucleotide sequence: TGCGCCAGCAGCCAGCCAGGGGAGAATGAAGCTTTCTTT.

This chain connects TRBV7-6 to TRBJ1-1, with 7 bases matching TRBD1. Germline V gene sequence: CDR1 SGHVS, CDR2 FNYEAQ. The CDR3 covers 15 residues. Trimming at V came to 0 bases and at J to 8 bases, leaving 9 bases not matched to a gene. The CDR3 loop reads CASSLARQGRIEAFF. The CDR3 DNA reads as TGTGCCAGCAGCTTAGCGCGACAGGGCAGGATCGAAGCTTTCTTT.

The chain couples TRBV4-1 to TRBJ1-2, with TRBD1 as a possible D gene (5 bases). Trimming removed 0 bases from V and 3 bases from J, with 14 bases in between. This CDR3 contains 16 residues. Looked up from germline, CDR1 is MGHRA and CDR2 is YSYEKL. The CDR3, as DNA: TGCGCCAGCAGCCAAGATTTGATAGGGACCCACTATGGCTACACCTTC. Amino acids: CASSQDLIGTHYGYTF.